This TCR beta chain was sequenced during a study of shared clonotypes between healthy human individuals. Study results and limitations: The genetic and exposure-history diversity represented was limited by few donors.

The CDR3 has 13 amino acids. With 3 bases removed from V and 5 bases from J, the gap between germline ends came to 13 bases. Germline V lookup: CDR1 GTSNPN, CDR2 SVGIG (reference sequence). This clone was seen repeatedly, ten times or more. Its antigen is unknown. Splitting of each subset's genomic DNA was done evenly across several immunoSEQ plates. TCRdb's table, derived via immunoSEQ multiplex PCR, lists solely in-frame clones and lacks some. The sample lists around 500,000 clones, 70% to 80% occurring once. The healthy adult donors were HIV-negative and reported no recent acute infections or vaccinations.

The clonotype originates from a woman in her 40s in good health. Some clones in this sample may be carry-over from other donors' samples. The J gene is TRBJ2-5, the V gene TRBV30; maybe TRBD1 (6 bases). The sequencing sample was made of PBMCs. CDR3 amino acids: CAWRIQGFETQYF. DNA of the CDR3: TGTGCCTGGAGGATACAGGGTTTCGAGACCCAGTACTTC.